The 4 T cell receptor beta chains given below trace back to one sample, sequenced in a study (dated by TCRdb to about 2016). Libraries were prepared through RT-PCR. TCRdb shows the sequencer as Illumina MiSeq. TCRdb reprocessed the public reads (quality trimming at Q25 with fastp, clone calling with MiXCR) and kept in-frame beta chains. Every distinct CDR3 protein forms one entry, paired with its most common genes and DNA. The sample yields approximately 720,000 distinct CDR3 sequences; 13% to 15% were counted once. The top ten constitute roughly 3.6% of the sample. Sequencing input: memory CD4+ T cells from blood. The receptors stem from a female donor in good health, serving as a healthy control.

In its sample, this clonotype was seen many times. The V call is TRBV18, the J call TRBJ1-1, with TRBD1 as a possible D gene (5 bases). The V and J ends lost 3 bases and 8 bases respectively, with 10 bases between them. This CDR3 comprises 12 residues. Per germline, CDR1 KGHSH and CDR2 LQKENI. The CDR3 sequence is CASSPDGGEAFF. The CDR3 DNA follows: TGTGCCAGCTCACCGGACGGGGGGGAAGCTTTCTTT.

This clonotype appeared many times. The genes are TRBV12-3 or TRBV12-4 and TRBJ2-7; 15 bases are shared with TRBD2. This CDR3 contains 16 residues. V lost 2 bases and J lost 4; bases outside the gene matches: 3. CDR3 amino acids: CASSLSGTSGRYEQYF. As DNA, the CDR3 is TGTGCCAGCAGTTTATCCGGGACTAGCGGGAGGTACGAGCAGTACTTC.

This chain uses TRBV5-4 with TRBJ2-3; D is ambiguous. The CDR3 is 16 amino acids. Germline loops: CDR1 SGHNT, CDR2 YYREEE (reference sequence). V was cut by 0 bases and J by 0 bases, with 11 bases left in between. This CDR3 reads CASSLDVAASTDTQYF. In nucleotides, the CDR3 is TGTGCCAGCAGCTTGGACGTGGCGGCAAGCACAGATACGCAGTATTTT.

This clonotype was observed many times. This chain uses TRBV27 with TRBJ1-5; possible D gene TRBD1, 6 bases. The CDR3 is made up of 15 amino acids. The V gene lost 6 bases and the J gene lost 0 bases, with 12 bases spanning the gap. CDR1 is MNHEY, CDR2 SMNVEV, per germline (reference sequence). The CDR3 loop is CASSRTDNSNQPQHF. CDR3 bases: TGTGCCAGCAGCCGGACAGATAATAGCAATCAGCCCCAGCATTTT.